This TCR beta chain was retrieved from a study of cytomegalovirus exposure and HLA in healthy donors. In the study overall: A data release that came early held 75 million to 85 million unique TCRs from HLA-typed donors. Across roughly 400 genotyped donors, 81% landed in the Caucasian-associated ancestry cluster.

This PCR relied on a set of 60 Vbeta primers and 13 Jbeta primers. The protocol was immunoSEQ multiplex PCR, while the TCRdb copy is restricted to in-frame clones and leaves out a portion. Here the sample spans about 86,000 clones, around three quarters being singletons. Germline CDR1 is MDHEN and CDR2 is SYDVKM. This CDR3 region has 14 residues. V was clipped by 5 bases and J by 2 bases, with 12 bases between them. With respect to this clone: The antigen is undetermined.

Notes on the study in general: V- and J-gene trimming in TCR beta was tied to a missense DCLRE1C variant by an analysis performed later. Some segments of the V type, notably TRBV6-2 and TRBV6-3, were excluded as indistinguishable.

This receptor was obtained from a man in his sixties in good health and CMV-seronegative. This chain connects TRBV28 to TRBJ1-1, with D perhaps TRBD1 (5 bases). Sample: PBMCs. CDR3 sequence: CASSRVTVNTEAFF. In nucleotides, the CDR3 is TGTGCCAGCAGTCGGGTGACAGTAAACACTGAAGCTTTCTTT.